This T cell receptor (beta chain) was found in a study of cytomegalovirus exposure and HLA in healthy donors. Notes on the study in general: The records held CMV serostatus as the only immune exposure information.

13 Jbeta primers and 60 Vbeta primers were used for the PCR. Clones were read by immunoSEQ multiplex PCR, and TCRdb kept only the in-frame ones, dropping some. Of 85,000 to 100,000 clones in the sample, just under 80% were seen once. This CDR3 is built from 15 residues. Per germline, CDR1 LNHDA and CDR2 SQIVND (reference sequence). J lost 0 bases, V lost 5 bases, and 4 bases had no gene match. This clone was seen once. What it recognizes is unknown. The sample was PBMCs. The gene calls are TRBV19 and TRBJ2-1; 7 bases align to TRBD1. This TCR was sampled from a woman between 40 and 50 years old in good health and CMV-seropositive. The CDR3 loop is CASSETGHSYNEQFF. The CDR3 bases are TGTGCCAGTAGTGAGACAGGGCACTCCTACAATGAGCAGTTCTTC.